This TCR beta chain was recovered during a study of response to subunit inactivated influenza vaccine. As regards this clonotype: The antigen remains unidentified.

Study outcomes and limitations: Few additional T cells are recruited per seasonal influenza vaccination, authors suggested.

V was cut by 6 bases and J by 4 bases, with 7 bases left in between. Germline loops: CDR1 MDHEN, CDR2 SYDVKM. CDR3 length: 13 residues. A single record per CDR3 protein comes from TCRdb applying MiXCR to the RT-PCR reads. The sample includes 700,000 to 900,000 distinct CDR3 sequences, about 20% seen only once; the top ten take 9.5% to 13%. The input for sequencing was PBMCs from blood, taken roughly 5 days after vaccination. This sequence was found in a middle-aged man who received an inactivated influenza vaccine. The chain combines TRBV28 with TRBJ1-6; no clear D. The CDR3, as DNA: TGTGCCAGCAGCTACGTATATAATTCACCCCTCCACTTT. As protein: CASSYVYNSPLHF.